Here is one T cell receptor beta chain with its context. Trimming at V came to 0 bases and at J to 8 bases, leaving 6 bases not matched to a gene. Germline loops: CDR1 SGHRS, CDR2 YFSETQ. CDR3 length equals 15 residues. The sample comes from a study of cytomegalovirus exposure and HLA in healthy donors. PCR amplification relied on 60 Vbeta primers (plus 13 Jbeta primers). Here immunoSEQ multiplex PCR was the method, and the copy in TCRdb shows in-frame clones only, minus some. This sample has roughly 150,000 clones; 80% to 85% occur once, and the top ten carry approximately 4%. This rearrangement joins TRBV5-1 to TRBJ2-1; 9 bases line up with TRBD2. Sequenced: PBMCs. The source is a man between 45 and 60 years old in good health and CMV-seropositive. The CDR3 sequence: CASSLAAGGPDEQFF. CDR3 DNA: TGCGCCAGCAGCTTGGCCGCGGGGGGGCCGGATGAGCAGTTCTTC.